The T cell receptor beta chain under discussion was sequenced for a study of cytomegalovirus exposure and HLA in healthy donors. Amplification used 60 Vbeta primers and 13 Jbeta primers. Assay used: immunoSEQ multiplex PCR; TCRdb lists only in-frame clones, some missing. This table has approximately 140,000 clones, under 90% appearing once. This CDR3 comprises 15 residues. Per germline, CDR1 SGHTA and CDR2 FQGNSA. V lost 5 bases and J lost 5; bases outside the gene matches: 7. This clone was observed a handful of times. Input material: PBMCs. The receptor was isolated from a male donor in good health and CMV-seronegative. V gene TRBV7-2 combines with J gene TRBJ2-1; 9 bases align to TRBD2. The CDR3 is CASSPYAGGNNEQFF. CDR3 sequence (DNA): TGTGCCAGCAGCCCCTATGCGGGAGGGAACAATGAGCAGTTCTTC.